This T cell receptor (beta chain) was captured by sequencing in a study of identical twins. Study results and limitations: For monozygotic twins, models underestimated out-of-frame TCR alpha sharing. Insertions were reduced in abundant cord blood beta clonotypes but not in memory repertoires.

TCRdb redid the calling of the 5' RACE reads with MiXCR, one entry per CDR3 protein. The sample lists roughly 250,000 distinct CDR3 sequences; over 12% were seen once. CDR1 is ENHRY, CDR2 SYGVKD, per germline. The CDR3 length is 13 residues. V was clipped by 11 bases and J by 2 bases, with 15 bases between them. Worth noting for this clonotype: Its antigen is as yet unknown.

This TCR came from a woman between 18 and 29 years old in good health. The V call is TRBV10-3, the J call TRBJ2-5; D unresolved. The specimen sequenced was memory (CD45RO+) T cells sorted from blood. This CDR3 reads CASTRDLQETQYF. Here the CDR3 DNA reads TGTGCCTCCACTCGTGACTTACAAGAGACCCAGTACTTC.